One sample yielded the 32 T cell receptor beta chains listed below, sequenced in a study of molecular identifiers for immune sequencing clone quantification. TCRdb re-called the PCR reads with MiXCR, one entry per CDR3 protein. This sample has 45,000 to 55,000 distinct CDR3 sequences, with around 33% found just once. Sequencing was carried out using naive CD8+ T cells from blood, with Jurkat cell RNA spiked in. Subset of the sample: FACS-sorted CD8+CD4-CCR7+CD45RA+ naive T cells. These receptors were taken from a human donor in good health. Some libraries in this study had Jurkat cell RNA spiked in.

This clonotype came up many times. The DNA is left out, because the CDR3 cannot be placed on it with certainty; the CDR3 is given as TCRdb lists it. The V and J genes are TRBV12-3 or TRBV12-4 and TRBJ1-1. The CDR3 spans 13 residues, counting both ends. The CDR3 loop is CASSSSGTTEAFF.

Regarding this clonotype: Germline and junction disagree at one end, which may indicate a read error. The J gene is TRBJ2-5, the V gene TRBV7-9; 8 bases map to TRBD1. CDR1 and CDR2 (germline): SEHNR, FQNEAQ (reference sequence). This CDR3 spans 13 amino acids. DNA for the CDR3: TGTGCCACGACAGGGGTATTGCAAGAGCCCCAGTACTTC. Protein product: CATTGVLQEPQYF.

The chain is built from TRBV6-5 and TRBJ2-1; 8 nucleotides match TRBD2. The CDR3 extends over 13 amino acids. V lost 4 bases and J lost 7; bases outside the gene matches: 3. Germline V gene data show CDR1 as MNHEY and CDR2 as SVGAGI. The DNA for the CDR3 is TGTGCCAGCAGTTGCTCTAGCGGGAATGAGCAGTTCTTC. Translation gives CASSCSSGNEQFF.

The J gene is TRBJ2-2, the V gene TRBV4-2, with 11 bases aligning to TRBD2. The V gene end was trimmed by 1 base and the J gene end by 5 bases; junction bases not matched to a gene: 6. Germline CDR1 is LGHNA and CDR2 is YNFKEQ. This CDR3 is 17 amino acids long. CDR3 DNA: TGTGCCAGCAGCCAAGTGCAGACTAGCGGGGAGACCGGGGAGCTGTTTTTT. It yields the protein CASSQVQTSGETGELFF.

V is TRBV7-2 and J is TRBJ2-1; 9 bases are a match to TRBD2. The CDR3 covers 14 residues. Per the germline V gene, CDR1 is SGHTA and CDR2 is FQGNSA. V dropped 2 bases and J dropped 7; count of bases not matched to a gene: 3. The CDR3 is CASSLITSGNEQFF. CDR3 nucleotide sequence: TGTGCCAGCAGCTTAATTACTAGCGGGAATGAGCAGTTCTTC. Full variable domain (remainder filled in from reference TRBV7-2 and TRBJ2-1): GAGVSQSPSNKVTEKGKDVELRCDPISGHTALYWYRQSLGQGLEFLIYFQGNSAPDKSGLPSDRFSAERTGGSVSTLTIQRTQQEDSAVYLCASSLITSGNEQFFGPGTRLTVL.

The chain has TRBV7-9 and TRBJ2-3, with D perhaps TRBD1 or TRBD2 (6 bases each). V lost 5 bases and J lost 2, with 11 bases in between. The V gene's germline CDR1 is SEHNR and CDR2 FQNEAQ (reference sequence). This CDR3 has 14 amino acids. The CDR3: CASSPGDITDTQYF. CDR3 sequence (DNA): TGTGCCAGCAGCCCGGGGGACATCACAGATACGCAGTATTTT.

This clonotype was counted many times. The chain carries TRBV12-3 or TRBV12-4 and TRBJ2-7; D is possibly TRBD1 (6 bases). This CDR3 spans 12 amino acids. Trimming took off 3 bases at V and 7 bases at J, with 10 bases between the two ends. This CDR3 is CASSFTRGEQYF. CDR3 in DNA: TGTGCCAGCAGTTTTACTAGGGGGGAGCAGTACTTC.

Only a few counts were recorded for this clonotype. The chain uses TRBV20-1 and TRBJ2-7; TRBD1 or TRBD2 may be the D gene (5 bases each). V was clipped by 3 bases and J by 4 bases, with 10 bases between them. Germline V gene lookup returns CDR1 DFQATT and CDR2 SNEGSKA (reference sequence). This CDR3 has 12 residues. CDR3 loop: CSASGTWYEQYF. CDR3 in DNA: TGCAGTGCTAGTGGGACGTGGTACGAGCAGTACTTC.

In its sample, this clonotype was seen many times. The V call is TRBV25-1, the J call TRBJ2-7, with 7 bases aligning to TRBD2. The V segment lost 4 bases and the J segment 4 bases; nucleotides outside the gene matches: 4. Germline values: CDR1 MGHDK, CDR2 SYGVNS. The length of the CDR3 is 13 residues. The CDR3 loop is CASSVAGAYEQYF. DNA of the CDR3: TGTGCCAGCAGTGTTGCGGGAGCATACGAGCAGTACTTC.

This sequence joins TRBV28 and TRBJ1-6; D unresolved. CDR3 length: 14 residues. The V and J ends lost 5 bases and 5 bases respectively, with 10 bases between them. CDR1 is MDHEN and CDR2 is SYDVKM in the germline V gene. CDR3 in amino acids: CASSAAADNSPLHF. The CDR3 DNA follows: TGTGCCAGCAGTGCGGCGGCGGATAATTCACCCCTCCACTTT.

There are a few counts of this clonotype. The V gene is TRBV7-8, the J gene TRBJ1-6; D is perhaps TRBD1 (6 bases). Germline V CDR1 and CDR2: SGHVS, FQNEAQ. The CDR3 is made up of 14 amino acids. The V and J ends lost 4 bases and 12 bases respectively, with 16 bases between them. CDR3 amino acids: CASSSPPDRLPLHF. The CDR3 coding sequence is TGTGCCAGCAGCTCCCCCCCCGACAGGCTACCCCTCCACTTT.

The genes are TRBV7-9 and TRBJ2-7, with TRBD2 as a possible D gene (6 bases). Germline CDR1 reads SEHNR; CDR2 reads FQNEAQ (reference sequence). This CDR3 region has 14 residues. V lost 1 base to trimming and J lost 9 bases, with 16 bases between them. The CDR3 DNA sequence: TGTGCCAGCAGCTTAGAGGGACTCCCCCCCGGGCAGTACTTC. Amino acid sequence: CASSLEGLPPGQYF. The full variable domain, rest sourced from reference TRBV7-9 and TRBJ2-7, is DTGVSQNPRHKITKRGQNVTFRCDPISEHNRLYWYRQTLGQGPEFLTYFQNEAQLEKSRLLSDRFSAERPKGSFSTLEIQRTEQGDSAMYLCASSLEGLPPGQYFGPGTRLTVT.

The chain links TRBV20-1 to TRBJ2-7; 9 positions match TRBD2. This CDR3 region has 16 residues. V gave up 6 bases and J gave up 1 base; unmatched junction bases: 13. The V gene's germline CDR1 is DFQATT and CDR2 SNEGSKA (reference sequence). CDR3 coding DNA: TGCAGTGCCGACGGCCAAGGACTAGCGCTGTCCTACGAGCAGTACTTC. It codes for CSADGQGLALSYEQYF.

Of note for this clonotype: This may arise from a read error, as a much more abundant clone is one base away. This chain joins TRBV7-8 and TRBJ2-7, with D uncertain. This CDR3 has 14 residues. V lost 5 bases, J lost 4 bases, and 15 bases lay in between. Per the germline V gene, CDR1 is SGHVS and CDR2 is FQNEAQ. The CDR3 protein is CASSPPGRHYEQYF. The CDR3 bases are TGTGCCAGCAGCCCCCCAGGCCGTCATTACGAGCAGTACTTC.

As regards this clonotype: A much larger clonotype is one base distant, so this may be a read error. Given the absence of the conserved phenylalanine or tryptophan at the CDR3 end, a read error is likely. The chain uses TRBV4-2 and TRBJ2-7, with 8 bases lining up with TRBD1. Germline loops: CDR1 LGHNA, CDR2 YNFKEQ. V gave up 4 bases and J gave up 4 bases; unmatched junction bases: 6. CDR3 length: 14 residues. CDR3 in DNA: TGTGCCAGCAGCCCCGGGACAGGCAAGTACGAGCAGTACATC. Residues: CASSPGTGKYEQYI.

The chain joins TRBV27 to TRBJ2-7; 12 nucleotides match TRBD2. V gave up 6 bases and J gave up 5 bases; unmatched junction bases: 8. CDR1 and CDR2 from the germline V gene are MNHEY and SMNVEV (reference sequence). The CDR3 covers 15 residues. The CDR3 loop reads CASSPTSGSLHEQYF. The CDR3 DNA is TGTGCCAGCAGCCCGACTAGCGGGAGTCTCCACGAGCAGTACTTC.

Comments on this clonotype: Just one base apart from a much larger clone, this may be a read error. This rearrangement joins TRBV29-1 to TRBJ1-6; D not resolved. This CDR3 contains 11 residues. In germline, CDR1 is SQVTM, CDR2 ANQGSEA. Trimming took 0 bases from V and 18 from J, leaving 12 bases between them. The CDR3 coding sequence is TGCAGCGTTGAAGACTGGCAACGGCGCCACTTT. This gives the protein CSVEDWQRRHF.

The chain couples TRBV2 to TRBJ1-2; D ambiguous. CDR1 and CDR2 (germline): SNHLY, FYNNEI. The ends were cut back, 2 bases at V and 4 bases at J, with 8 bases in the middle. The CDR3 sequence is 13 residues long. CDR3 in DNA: TGTGCCAGCAGTGAACCCTCCTTCTATGGCTACACCTTC. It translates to CASSEPSFYGYTF.

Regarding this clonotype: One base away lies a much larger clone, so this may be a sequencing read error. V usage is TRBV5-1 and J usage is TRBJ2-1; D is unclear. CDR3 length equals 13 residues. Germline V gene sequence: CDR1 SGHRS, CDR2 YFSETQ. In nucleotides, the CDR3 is TGCGCCAGCAGCTTTAGATCCTACAAAGAGCAGTTCTTC. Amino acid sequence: CASSFRSYKEQFF.

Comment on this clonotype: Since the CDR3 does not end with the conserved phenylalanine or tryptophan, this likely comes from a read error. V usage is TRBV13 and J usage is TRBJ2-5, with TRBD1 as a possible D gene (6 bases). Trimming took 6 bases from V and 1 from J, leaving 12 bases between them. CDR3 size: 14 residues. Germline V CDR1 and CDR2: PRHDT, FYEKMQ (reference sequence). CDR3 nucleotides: TGTGCCAGCAGTTTTGGACAGTTCCAAGAGACCCAGTACCTC. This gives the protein CASSFGQFQETQYL.

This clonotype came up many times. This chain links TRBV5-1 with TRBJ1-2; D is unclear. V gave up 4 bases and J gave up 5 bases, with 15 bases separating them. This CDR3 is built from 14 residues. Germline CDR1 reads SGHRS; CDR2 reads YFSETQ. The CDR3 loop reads CASSLDGPGYGYTF. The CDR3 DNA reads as TGCGCCAGCAGCCTGGACGGACCTGGGTATGGCTACACCTTC.

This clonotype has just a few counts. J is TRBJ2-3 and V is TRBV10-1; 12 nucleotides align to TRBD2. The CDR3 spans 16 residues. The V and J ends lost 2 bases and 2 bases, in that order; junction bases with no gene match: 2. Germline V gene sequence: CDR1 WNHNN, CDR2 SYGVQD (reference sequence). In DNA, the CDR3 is TGCGCCAGCAGTGAGACTAGCGGGAGGCCCACAGATACGCAGTATTTT. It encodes CASSETSGRPTDTQYF.

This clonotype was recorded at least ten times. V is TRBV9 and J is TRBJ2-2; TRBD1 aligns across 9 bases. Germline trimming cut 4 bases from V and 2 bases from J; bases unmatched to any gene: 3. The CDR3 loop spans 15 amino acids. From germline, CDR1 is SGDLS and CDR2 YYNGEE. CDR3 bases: TGTGCCAGCAGCTCGGGACAGGGTAACACCGGGGAGCTGTTTTTT. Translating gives CASSSGQGNTGELFF.

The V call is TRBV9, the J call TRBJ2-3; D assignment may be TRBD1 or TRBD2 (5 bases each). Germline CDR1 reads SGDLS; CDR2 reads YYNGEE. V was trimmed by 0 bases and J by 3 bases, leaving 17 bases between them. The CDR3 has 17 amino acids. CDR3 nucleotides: TGTGCCAGCAGCGTAGGTCTGGGGCTAGCATTTACAGATACGCAGTATTTT. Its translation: CASSVGLGLAFTDTQYF.

Written as DNA, the CDR3 is TGTGCCAGCAGTCCCCTCCTCCCCGGCCGTACGCAGTATTTT. As protein: CASSPLLPGRTQYF. The chain couples TRBV28 to TRBJ2-3, with D hard to call. Trimming removed 5 bases from V and 8 bases from J, with 17 bases in between. Germline V gene lookup returns CDR1 MDHEN and CDR2 SYDVKM. This CDR3 is built from 14 residues.

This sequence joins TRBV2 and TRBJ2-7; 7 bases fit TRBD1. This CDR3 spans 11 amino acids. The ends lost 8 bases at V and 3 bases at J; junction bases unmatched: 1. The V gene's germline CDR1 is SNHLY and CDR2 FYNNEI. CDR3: CASDRDYEQYF. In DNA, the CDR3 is TGTGCCAGCGACAGGGACTACGAGCAGTACTTC.

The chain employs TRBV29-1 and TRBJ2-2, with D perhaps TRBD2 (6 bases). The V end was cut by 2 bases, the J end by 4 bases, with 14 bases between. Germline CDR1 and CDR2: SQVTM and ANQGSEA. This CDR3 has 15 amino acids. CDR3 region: CSVEWRGRATGELFF. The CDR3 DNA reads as TGCAGCGTTGAATGGAGGGGTAGGGCCACCGGGGAGCTGTTTTTT.

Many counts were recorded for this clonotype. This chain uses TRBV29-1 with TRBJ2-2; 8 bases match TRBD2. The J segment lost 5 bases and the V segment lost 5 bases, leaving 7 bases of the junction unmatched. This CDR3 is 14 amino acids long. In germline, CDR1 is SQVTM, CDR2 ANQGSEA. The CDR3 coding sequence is TGCAGCGTTACTAGCGGACGGAAGACCGGGGAGCTGTTTTTT. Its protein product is CSVTSGRKTGELFF.

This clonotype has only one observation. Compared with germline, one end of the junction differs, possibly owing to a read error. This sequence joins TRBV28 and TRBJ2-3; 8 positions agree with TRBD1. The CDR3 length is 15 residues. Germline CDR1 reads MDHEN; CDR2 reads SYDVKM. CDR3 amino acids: CASSTGQGNTDSQYF. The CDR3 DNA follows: TGTGCCAGCAGTACCGGACAGGGCAACACAGATTCGCAGTATTTT.

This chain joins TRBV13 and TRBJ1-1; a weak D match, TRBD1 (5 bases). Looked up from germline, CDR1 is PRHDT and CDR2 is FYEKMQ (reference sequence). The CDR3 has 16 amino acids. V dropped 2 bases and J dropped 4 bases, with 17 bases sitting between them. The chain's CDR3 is CASSLQRGVVGTEAFF. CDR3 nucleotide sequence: TGTGCCAGCAGCTTACAAAGGGGAGTAGTTGGCACTGAAGCTTTCTTT.

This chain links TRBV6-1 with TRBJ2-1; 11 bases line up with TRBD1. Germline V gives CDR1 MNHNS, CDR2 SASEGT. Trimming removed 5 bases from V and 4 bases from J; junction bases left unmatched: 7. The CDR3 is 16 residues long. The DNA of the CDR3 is TGTGCCAGCAGTCCGGACAGGGGGCGAAAATACAATGAGCAGTTCTTC. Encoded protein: CASSPDRGRKYNEQFF.

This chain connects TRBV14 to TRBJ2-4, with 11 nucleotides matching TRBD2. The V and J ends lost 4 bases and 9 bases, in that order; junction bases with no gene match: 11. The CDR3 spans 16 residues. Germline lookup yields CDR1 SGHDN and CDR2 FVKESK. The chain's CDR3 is CASSLELAGGPTIQYF. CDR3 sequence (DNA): TGTGCCAGCAGCCTAGAGTTAGCGGGAGGGCCGACCATTCAGTACTTC.